This record looks at one T cell receptor (beta chain) sequence and its context. Its antigen remains unknown. A second PCR, run for roughly 7 to 12 cycles, used a sample-barcoded 5' primer plus a J-beta primer mix. From the 5' RACE reads, TCRdb called clonotypes with MiXCR, one entry per CDR3 protein. Here the sample spans fewer than 650,000 distinct CDR3 sequences, around a quarter being singletons. The sample is drawn from a study of blood T cells in healthy people across ages. Study-level findings and limits: Per-million-T-cell TCR beta diversity fell roughly linearly with age.

This sample was also put to use in a study of T cells of mothers and their children. That work contributes: Among related mother-child pairs, overlap was slightly higher than in unrelated pairs, though not significantly.

This clonotype was obtained from a boy aged 2-9 years in good health. The sample comprised blood.

For the CDR3, the DNA is TGTGCCAGCAGTTCGACAGGGGGCCACGAGCCCCAGTACTTC. Protein product: CASSSTGGHEPQYF. The gene calls are TRBV12-3 or TRBV12-4 and TRBJ2-5; 10 nucleotides match TRBD1. With V trimmed by 4 bases and J by 9 bases, 8 bases remained unmatched. The CDR3 runs to 14 residues.